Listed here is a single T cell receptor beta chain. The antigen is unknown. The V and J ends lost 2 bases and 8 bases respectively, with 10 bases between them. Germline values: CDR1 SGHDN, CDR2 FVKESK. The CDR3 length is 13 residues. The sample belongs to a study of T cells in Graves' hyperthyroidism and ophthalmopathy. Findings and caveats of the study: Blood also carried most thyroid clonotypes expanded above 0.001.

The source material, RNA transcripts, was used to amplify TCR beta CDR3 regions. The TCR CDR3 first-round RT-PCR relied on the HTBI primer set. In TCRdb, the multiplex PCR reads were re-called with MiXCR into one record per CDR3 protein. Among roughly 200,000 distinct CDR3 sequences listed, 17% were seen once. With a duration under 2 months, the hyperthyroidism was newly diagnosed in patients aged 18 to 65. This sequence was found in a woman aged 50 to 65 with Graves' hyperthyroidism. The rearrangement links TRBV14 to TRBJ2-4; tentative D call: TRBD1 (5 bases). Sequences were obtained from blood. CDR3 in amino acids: CASSQFGADIQYF. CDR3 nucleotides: TGTGCCAGCAGCCAATTTGGGGCAGACATTCAGTACTTC. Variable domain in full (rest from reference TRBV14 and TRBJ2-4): EAGVTQFPSHSVIEKGQTVTLRCDPISGHDNLYWYRRVMGKEIKFLLHFVKESKQDESGMPNNRFLAERTGGTYSTLKVQPAELEDSGVYFCASSQFGADIQYFGAGTRLSVL.